This T cell receptor beta chain was found in a study of PD-1 blockade in classical Hodgkin lymphoma. Overall study findings and caveats: Newly diagnosed patients and complete responders had comparable diversity at baseline. By C4D1, diversity of CD4+ TCRs had risen significantly, whereas that of CD8+ TCRs had not. Before treatment, TCR diversity in newly diagnosed patients was reportedly lower than in healthy donors.

To note about this clone: Its antigen is as yet unknown.

Stated time point: cycle 4 day 1 (C4D1), after around six weeks of nivolumab. Every patient had relapsed following autologous stem cell transplantation, and cohorts differed in brentuximab vedotin exposure. Complete response, partial response or progressive disease were the best responses. Profiled with immunoSEQ multiplex PCR; TCRdb holds only in-frame clones, not every one. The repertoire consists of 20,000 to 25,000 clones, with over 65% occurring once and the leading ten covering 15% to 20%. This TCR came from a human donor with classical Hodgkin lymphoma. The sequencing here drew on peripheral blood mononuclear cells (PBMCs), taken before the fourth cycle of nivolumab.

The CDR3 reads CASSDLGAGANVLTF. The CDR3 region has the DNA TGTGCCAGCAGTGACCTTGGGGCCGGGGCCAACGTCCTGACTTTC. V is TRBV25-1 and J is TRBJ2-6, with D possibly being TRBD1 (5 bases). Looked up from germline, CDR1 is MGHDK and CDR2 is SYGVNS. Trimming shortened V by 3 bases and J by 4 bases, and 10 bases separated the two germline ends. The CDR3 runs to 15 residues.